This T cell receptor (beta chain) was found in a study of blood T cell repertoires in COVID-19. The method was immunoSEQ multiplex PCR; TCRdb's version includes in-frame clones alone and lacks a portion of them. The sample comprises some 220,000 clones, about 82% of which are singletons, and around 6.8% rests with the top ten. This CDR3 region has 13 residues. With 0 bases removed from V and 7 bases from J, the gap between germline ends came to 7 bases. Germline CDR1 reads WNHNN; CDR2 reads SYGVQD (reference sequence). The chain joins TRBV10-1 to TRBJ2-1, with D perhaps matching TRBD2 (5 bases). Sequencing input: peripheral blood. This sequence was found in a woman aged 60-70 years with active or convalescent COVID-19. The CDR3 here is CASSESTKNEQFF. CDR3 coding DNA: TGCGCCAGCAGTGAGTCGACTAAGAATGAGCAGTTCTTC.